These T cell receptor beta chains were read from a single sample in a study of tumor and adjacent non-tumor tissue in lung cancer. TCRdb reanalysed the multiplex PCR reads using MiXCR and keeps one entry per CDR3 protein. The repertoire consists of tens of thousands of distinct CDR3 sequences, with about two thirds occurring once and the leading ten covering over 25%. Sample: distant non-tumor lung tissue. The source is a woman aged 70-85 years with non-small cell lung cancer. Both conserved end residues are part of each CDR3. D genes are given only for firm matches. The listing skips clone size in some rows; elsewhere it reads once, few, many or a size class.

V gene	J gene	D gene	clone size	CDR3 protein	CDR3 DNA
TRBV11-2	TRBJ2-1	-	-	CVSSFNVRDNEQFF	TGTGTCAGCAGCTTTAACGTGAGGGACAATGAGCAGTTCTTC
TRBV29-1	TRBJ2-5	-	-	CIVEPRRSSSQQSRETQYF	TGCATCGTTGAGCCCCGGCGATCGAGTTCCCAACAGAGCCGGGAGACCCAGTACTTC
TRBV13	TRBJ1-1	-	many	CASRRWGAPEAFF	TGTGCCAGCAGGCGATGGGGCGCCCCTGAAGCTTTCTTT
TRBV4-1	TRBJ2-3	TRBD2	many	CASSQVPGLAGDTQYF	TGCGCCAGCAGCCAAGTACCCGGACTAGCTGGAGATACGCAGTATTTT
TRBV30	TRBJ2-3	TRBD2	few	CAWRGGLAGLLDTQYF	TGTGCCTGGAGGGGGGGACTAGCGGGCCTATTGGATACGCAGTATTTT
TRBV12-3/TRBV12-4	TRBJ2-1	TRBD2	-	CATSPGLGVYDEQFF	TGTGCCACCAGTCCAGGACTAGGCGTCTACGATGAGCAGTTCTTC
TRBV4-1	TRBJ2-2	-	once	CASSPRWSGASTGELFF	TGCGCCAGCAGCCCAAGATGGTCGGGAGCTTCTACCGGGGAGCTGTTTTTT
TRBV11-3	TRBJ2-1	-	few	CASSPGISAYNEQLF	TGTGCCAGCAGCCCTGGGATTAGCGCTTACAATGAGCAGCTCTTC
TRBV28	TRBJ2-4	TRBD1	many	CASGYRGVQYF	TGTGCCAGCGGGTACAGGGGAGTTCAGTACTTC
TRBV29-1	TRBJ1-1	-	-	CSVDASYGTEAFF	TGCAGCGTTGATGCCTCATACGGCACTGAAGCTTTCTTT
TRBV7-8	TRBJ2-7	-	-	CVSSPTRDYEQYF	TGTGTCAGCAGCCCTACCAGGGACTACGAGCAGTACTTC
TRBV5-4	TRBJ2-7	TRBD1	-	CASSLLLGQSYEQYF	TGTGCCAGCAGCTTGCTCCTGGGACAGAGCTACGAGCAGTACTTC
TRBV29-1	TRBJ1-2	-	-	CSVEGNSEDNKLYGYTF	TGCAGCGTTGAAGGTAACTCAGAAGACAACAAGCTATATGGCTACACCTTC
TRBV12-3/TRBV12-4	TRBJ1-2	TRBD1	few	CTSSPGDRGKNNYGYTF	TGTACCAGCAGTCCTGGGGACAGGGGCAAGAATAACTATGGCTACACCTTC
TRBV10-2	TRBJ2-1	-	many	CASKADLRYNEQFF	TGCGCCAGCAAAGCGGACCTGAGGTACAATGAGCAGTTCTTC
TRBV6-5	TRBJ2-1	TRBD1	-	CPSNRGTGPNNEQFF	TGTCCCAGCAATCGCGGGACAGGCCCTAACAATGAGCAGTTCTTC
TRBV6-6	TRBJ2-3	-	-	CASRIRQASTDTQYF	TGTGCCAGCAGAATAAGGCAGGCCAGCACAGATACGCAGTATTTT
TRBV4-1	TRBJ1-1	TRBD1	-	CASSQDDRDRPNTESSF	TGCGCCAGCAGCCAAGACGACCGGGACAGGCCGAACACTGAATCTTCCTTT
TRBV4-1	TRBJ1-1	-	-	CPSSHPTENAEAFF	TGCCCCAGCAGCCACCCGACAGAGAACGCTGAAGCTTTCTTT
TRBV5-1	TRBJ2-7	TRBD1	-	CASSIGGTGTTYEQHF	TGCGCCAGCAGCATAGGAGGGACAGGTACTACCTACGAGCAGCACTTC
TRBV4-2	TRBJ2-7	TRBD2	-	CASSQEQTSGINEQYF	TGTGCCAGCAGCCAAGAACAGACTAGCGGGATTAACGAGCAGTACTTC
TRBV13	TRBJ2-1	TRBD2	-	CASRWRGSSCNERFF	TGTGCCAGCAGATGGCGGGGGAGCTCCTGCAATGAGCGGTTCTTC
TRBV6-5	TRBJ2-7	TRBD1	-	CANSSPGQGNNEQNF	TGTGCCAACAGTTCCCCGGGACAGGGTAATAACGAGCAGAACTTC
TRBV6-2/TRBV6-3	TRBJ2-1	-	-	CASSPWVVEQFF	TGTGCCAGCAGTCCGTGGGTTGTCGAGCAGTTCTTC
TRBV5-1	TRBJ1-6	-	many	CASSSGDSPLHF	TGCGCCAGCAGTTCCGGTGATTCACCCCTCCACTTT
TRBV4-2	TRBJ1-4	-	-	CASRNRAGGEKLFF	TGTGCCAGCCGGAACAGGGCCGGCGGTGAAAAACTGTTTTTT
TRBV10-1	TRBJ2-5	TRBD2	-	CANSDTSGETQYF	TGCGCCAACAGTGATACTAGCGGGGAGACCCAGTACTTC
TRBV5-1	TRBJ2-7	-	many	CASSSEGLGEQYF	TGCGCCAGCAGCTCGGAGGGATTAGGCGAGCAGTACTTC
TRBV13	TRBJ1-2	-	-	CASSRGGWFANYGYAF	TGTGCCAGCAGCAGAGGGGGATGGTTCGCTAACTATGGCTACGCCTTC
TRBV6-6	TRBJ2-7	TRBD2	-	CASSYSHSGSSYEQYF	TGTGCCAGCAGTTACTCTCATAGCGGGAGCTCCTACGAACAATACTTC
TRBV11-1	TRBJ2-1	-	-	CASSLLGSSYIELFF	TGTGCCAGTAGCTTACTTGGTAGCTCTTACATTGAGCTGTTCTTC
TRBV5-1	TRBJ1-2	-	-	CASSPRGTPYAYTF	TGCGCCAGCAGCCCTAGGGGGACACCGTACGCTTACACCTTC
TRBV4-1	TRBJ1-2	-	-	CASSQEDRYGYTF	TGCGCCAGCAGCCAAGAGGATAGGTATGGTTACACCTTC
TRBV10-2	TRBJ1-1	-	-	CASSVWSSLNSEAFF	TGCGCCAGCAGTGTGTGGAGCTCTCTGAACAGTGAAGCTTTCTTT
TRBV6-5	TRBJ2-5	-	once	CVSSLGRVVATQYF	TGTGTCAGCAGCCTGGGACGGGTGGTAGCGACCCAGTACTTC
TRBV5-4	TRBJ2-1	TRBD1	-	CASSDWTGFINVQFF	TGTGCCAGCAGCGACTGGACAGGGTTTATCAATGTGCAGTTCTTC
TRBV4-1	TRBJ1-2	-	medium-sized	CASSQEGRYGYTF	TGCGCCAGCAGCCAAGAGGGCAGGTATGGCTACACCTTC
TRBV13	TRBJ2-7	TRBD2	many	CASSSRAGLAVYEQYF	TGTGCCAGCAGCTCACGTGCGGGACTAGCGGTCTACGAGCAGTACTTC
TRBV24-1	TRBJ2-5	TRBD2	-	CATSDSLSGRDQETQYF	TGTGCCACCAGTGATTCTCTAAGCGGGAGGGACCAAGAGACCCAGTACTTC
TRBV6-1	TRBJ2-6	-	-	CASSQGSSSGANVMTF	TGTGCCAGCAGTCAGGGGTCTAGCTCTGGAGCCAACGTCATGACTTTC
TRBV29-1	TRBJ2-1	TRBD2	-	CSVEFTSGIPHGQFF	TGCAGCGTTGAATTTACTAGCGGGATACCTCATGGGCAGTTCTTC
TRBV29-1	TRBJ2-3	TRBD2	-	CSIGWEGGQYF	TGCAGCATTGGGTGGGAGGGAGGTCAGTATTTT
TRBV12-3/TRBV12-4	TRBJ2-2	TRBD1	-	CASSEYRGLTTYGELLF	TGTGCCAGCAGTGAGTACAGGGGATTAACCACATACGGGGAGCTGCTTTTT
TRBV6-2/TRBV6-3	TRBJ2-3	TRBD2	-	CASSPFSGLAGANTQFF	TGTGCCAGCAGTCCCTTTTCCGGACTAGCGGGGGCAAATACGCAGTTTTTT
TRBV10-3	TRBJ1-1	TRBD1	once	CAIRGPTGSTEAFF	TGTGCCATCAGAGGACCGACAGGGAGCACTGAAGCTTTCTTT
TRBV11-1	TRBJ2-1	TRBD2	-	CASLLTLAGLYNEQFF	TGTGCCAGCCTCTTAACCCTAGCGGGCCTGTACAATGAGCAGTTCTTC
TRBV12-3/TRBV12-4	TRBJ2-1	-	-	CASTLMAGPYNEPFF	TGTGCCAGCACTTTAATGGCGGGACCCTACAATGAGCCGTTCTTC
TRBV6-1	TRBJ1-4	-	-	CASSEMGRAIGGEKLFF	TGTGCCAGTAGTGAAATGGGAAGGGCGATCGGCGGTGAAAAACTGTTTTTT
TRBV4-2	TRBJ2-3	-	-	CATSQEGADTQYF	TGTGCCACTAGCCAAGAGGGCGCAGATACGCAGTATTTT
TRBV6-1	TRBJ1-1	-	-	CASNEGAWTEAFF	TGTGCCAGTAATGAAGGCGCGTGGACTGAAGCTTTCTTT
TRBV11-2	TRBJ2-3	-	many	CASSLDTDTQYF	TGTGCCAGCAGCTTAGATACAGATACGCAGTATTTT
TRBV11-1	TRBJ2-3	-	-	CVSSLVGVTVRNTQYF	TGTGTCAGCAGCTTAGTGGGAGTGACAGTCAGAAATACGCAGTATTTT
TRBV6-5	TRBJ2-3	-	many	CASSPSVYSTDTQYF	TGTGCCAGCAGTCCTAGCGTTTATTCGACAGATACGCAGTATTTT